This passage covers 20 T cell receptor beta chains from one sample sequenced in a study of early T cells in non-severe SARS-CoV-2 infection. TCRdb used MiXCR to reprocess the 5' RACE reads, holding one entry per CDR3 protein. The sample holds about 67,000 distinct CDR3 sequences, roughly 10% seen once. The sequenced sample was whole blood. These TCRs come from an adult who was a healthcare worker with PCR-confirmed SARS-CoV-2 infection or an uninfected control (not recorded which).

The J gene is TRBJ1-6, the V gene TRBV6-1; TRBD1 agrees at 10 bases. The CDR3 length is 17 residues. Trimming removed 3 bases from V and 7 bases from J; junction bases left unmatched: 9. Looked up from germline, CDR1 is MNHNS and CDR2 is SASEGT. CDR3 in DNA: TGTGCCAGCAGTGAGGACAGGGGGGAATGGCGAAATTCACCCCTCCACTTT. Protein product: CASSEDRGEWRNSPLHF.

V usage is TRBV10-3 and J usage is TRBJ2-5; TRBD2 matches 7 bases. V shed 0 bases, J shed 1 base, and the junction held 2 bases outside the gene matches. The CDR3 totals 15 residues. Germline values: CDR1 ENHRY, CDR2 SYGVKD. CDR3 sequence reads: CAISESGGVQETQYF. The DNA for the CDR3 is TGTGCCATCAGTGAGTCGGGAGGGGTCCAAGAGACCCAGTACTTC.

This clonotype appeared many times. This chain joins TRBV7-8 and TRBJ2-5, with 9 bases that match TRBD1. The germline V gene encodes CDR1 SGHVS and CDR2 FQNEAQ. This CDR3 spans 15 amino acids. The V gene end was trimmed by 2 bases and the J gene end by 4 bases; junction bases not matched to a gene: 5. This CDR3 is CASSLRTGEAETQYF. The CDR3 DNA reads TGTGCCAGCAGCTTAAGGACAGGGGAGGCAGAGACCCAGTACTTC.

This clonotype occurred many times. V usage is TRBV6-1 and J usage is TRBJ1-5; D remains ambiguous. The CDR3 runs to 14 residues. CDR1 MNHNS and CDR2 SASEGT come from the germline V gene. V lost 1 base and J 3 bases, leaving 7 bases between the germline ends. The CDR3 reads CASSEVQYNQPQHF. The CDR3 DNA reads TGTGCCAGCAGTGAAGTCCAGTACAATCAGCCCCAGCATTTT.

Of note for this clonotype: A far larger clone is only one base removed, so a read error is likely. The chain has TRBV5-8 and TRBJ2-7, with D unresolved. The CDR3 consists of 12 residues. The germline V gene has CDR1 SGHTS and CDR2 YDEGEE. The CDR3 region is CAGSPTGYEQYF. CDR3 nucleotides: TGTGCCGGCAGCCCGACCGGTTACGAGCAGTACTTC.

This clonotype occurred many times. This chain joins TRBV20-1 and TRBJ1-2, with a possible D match to TRBD1 (6 bases). V was pared by 0 bases and J by 6 bases, with 14 bases between. CDR1 and CDR2 (germline): DFQATT, SNEGSKA (reference sequence). This CDR3 is 14 amino acids long. CDR3 amino acids: CSARDNWAGDGYTF. CDR3 sequence (DNA): TGCAGTGCTAGAGATAATTGGGCAGGGGATGGCTACACCTTC.

This clonotype has ten or more counts. At one of its ends the junction is not consistent with the germline gene, which may arise from a read error. The chain couples TRBV12-3 or TRBV12-4 to TRBJ2-7; TRBD2 aligns across 7 bases. The CDR3 contains 14 residues. CDR3 protein: CASSLGLGAYEQYF. In DNA form, the CDR3 reads TGTGCCAGCAGCTTAGGACTAGGGGCCTACGAGCAGTACTTC.

This clonotype has ten or more counts. The chain is built from TRBV5-5 and TRBJ2-3; 10 bases are a match to TRBD2. The length of the CDR3 is 15 residues. Germline lookup yields CDR1 SGHKS and CDR2 YYEKEE (reference sequence). J lost 4 bases, V lost 4 bases, and 6 bases had no gene match. CDR3 nucleotides: TGTGCCAGCAGCGTTACTAGCGGGGCATCAGATACGCAGTATTTT. Translated: CASSVTSGASDTQYF.

This clonotype appeared a few times. This chain links TRBV25-1 with TRBJ2-3; D is ambiguous. The V gene lost 4 bases and the J gene lost 0 bases, with 5 bases spanning the gap. Per germline, CDR1 MGHDK and CDR2 SYGVNS. The CDR3 has 13 amino acids. Here the CDR3 reads CASSAGSTDTQYF. The CDR3, as DNA: TGTGCCAGCAGTGCGGGTAGCACAGATACGCAGTATTTT.

Many counts were recorded for this clonotype. The chain recombines TRBV11-2 with TRBJ2-1; a possible D gene is TRBD2 (5 bases). Trimming removed 5 bases from V and 0 bases from J, with 17 bases in between. CDR1 and CDR2 (germline): SGHAT, FQNNGV. This CDR3 contains 17 residues. CDR3 sequence (DNA): TGTGCCAGCAGCCTTCTCCTGGCGGGCCCCTCCTACAATGAGCAGTTCTTC. Translated: CASSLLLAGPSYNEQFF.

There are many counts of this clonotype. The chain links TRBV25-1 to TRBJ2-1, with 8 bases that match TRBD1. In germline, CDR1 is MGHDK, CDR2 SYGVNS. The J segment lost 6 bases and the V segment lost 3 bases, leaving 7 bases of the junction unmatched. CDR3 size: 15 residues. The CDR3 bases are TGTGCCAGCAGTGACCCCGCCGGGACAGGCAATGAGCAGTTCTTC. This translates into CASSDPAGTGNEQFF.

The rearrangement links TRBV5-1 to TRBJ2-5; D unclear. V lost 1 base to trimming and J lost 1 base, with 11 bases between them. The CDR3 spans 15 residues. The germline CDR1 and CDR2 sequences are SGHRS and YFSETQ. The chain's CDR3 is CASSLNRPIQETQYF. The CDR3 DNA follows: TGCGCCAGCAGCTTGAATAGACCCATCCAAGAGACCCAGTACTTC.

As regards this clonotype: It may be a read error: a sequence one base away is much more abundant. This chain links TRBV11-2 with TRBJ2-1; the match to TRBD2 covers 9 bases. Germline V gene lookup returns CDR1 SGHAT and CDR2 FQNNGV. The CDR3 spans 16 residues. With V trimmed by 2 bases and J by 8 bases, 10 bases remained unmatched. CDR3 protein: CASSLNSGREGHEQFF. The CDR3 region has the DNA TGTGCCAGCAGCTTAAATAGCGGGAGAGAGGGACATGAGCAGTTCTTC.

This clonotype came up many times. Here the CDR3 reads CASSQSNRQETQYF. CDR3 DNA: TGTGCCAGCAGCCAATCGAACAGGCAAGAGACCCAGTACTTC. V and J are TRBV11-2 and TRBJ2-5, with D tentatively TRBD1 (5 bases). This CDR3 has 14 residues. V lost 5 bases and J 2 bases, leaving 12 bases between the germline ends. CDR1 is SGHAT and CDR2 is FQNNGV in the germline V gene.

The CDR3 nucleotides are TGTGCCAGCAGTTACGCAGGATCGAACACTGAAGCTTTCTTT. Its protein is CASSYAGSNTEAFF. The chain is built from TRBV6-6 and TRBJ1-1; D remains unclear. Germline V gives CDR1 MNHNY, CDR2 SVGAGI (reference sequence). Trimming removed 2 bases at V and 1 base at J, with 8 bases between. The length of the CDR3 is 14 residues.

This clonotype has only a few counts. DNA for the CDR3: TGTGCCAGCAGCTACAGGGGGACTGAAGCTTTCTTT. It yields the protein CASSYRGTEAFF. The chain uses TRBV3-1 and TRBJ1-1; TRBD1 agrees at 8 bases. Germline loops: CDR1 LGHDT, CDR2 YNNKEL (reference sequence). This CDR3 is built from 12 residues. V lost 5 bases, J lost 5 bases, and 1 base stayed unmatched.

The V call is TRBV3-1, the J call TRBJ2-7, with 10 bases fitting TRBD2. Germline assignment: CDR1 LGHDT and CDR2 YNNKEL (reference sequence). The J segment lost 2 bases and the V segment lost 2 bases, leaving 6 bases of the junction unmatched. The CDR3 consists of 16 residues. The CDR3 bases are TGTGCCAGCAGCCAACATAGCGGGGGGCGAACCTACGAGCAGTACTTC. Translation gives CASSQHSGGRTYEQYF.

Of note for this clonotype: At one end the junction does not follow the germline gene, possibly because of a read error. The V gene is TRBV29-1, the J gene TRBJ2-5, with 9 bases identical to TRBD1. Germline CDR1 and CDR2: SQVTM and ANQGSEA. CDR3 length: 15 residues. In DNA, the CDR3 is TGCAGCGGTGAAACAGGGGGCGTGTACCAAGAGACCCAGTACTTC. Amino acid sequence: CSGETGGVYQETQYF.

To note about this clonotype: One base away lies a much larger clone, so this may be a sequencing read error. The chain couples TRBV7-6 to TRBJ1-6; the D is unclear. Germline values: CDR1 SGHVS, CDR2 FNYEAQ. This CDR3 region has 12 residues. CDR3 in amino acids: CVSSLLGSPLHF. The CDR3 bases are TGTGTCAGCAGCTTATTAGGCTCACCCCTCCACTTT.

In this sample, this clonotype turned up many times. The rearrangement links TRBV20-1 to TRBJ2-1, with 9 positions matching TRBD1. This CDR3 has 15 amino acids. The V gene end was trimmed by 3 bases and the J gene end by 4 bases; junction bases not matched to a gene: 7. Germline V CDR1 and CDR2: DFQATT, SNEGSKA (reference sequence). Written as DNA, the CDR3 is TGCAGTGCTAGTAACACAGGGGGCGCATACAATGAGCAGTTCTTC. Translating it yields CSASNTGGAYNEQFF.